This T cell receptor (beta chain) came from a study of blood T cell repertoires in COVID-19. On the study more broadly: Acute and convalescent COVID-19 specimens originated in the United States, Italy and Spain. Sources were T cells, B-cell-depleted T cells, or PBMCs; the material itself was cDNA or gDNA.

V was cut by 0 bases and J by 0 bases, with 7 bases left in between. From germline, CDR1 is SGHRS and CDR2 YFSETQ. This CDR3 is built from 15 residues. Authors' data handling: The assay estimated nucleated cells by amplifying reference gene primers. The repertoire was sequenced with immunoSEQ multiplex PCR; TCRdb's copy has only in-frame clones and lacks some. That table gives V, J and clone size, and the DNA gave D and trimming. The data show about 73,000 clones, with nearly 90% seen just once and roughly 9.6% held by the top ten. This sequence originates from a man aged 80 or over with acute or convalescent COVID-19. Source material: peripheral blood. The chain recombines TRBV5-1 with TRBJ2-1; D unresolved. CDR3 sequence: CASSLARSSYNEQFF. The CDR3 DNA is TGCGCCAGCAGCTTGGCCCGTAGCTCCTACAATGAGCAGTTCTTC.